One and the same sample provided the 24 T cell receptor beta chains below, sequenced in a study of blood T cell repertoires in COVID-19. The method was immunoSEQ multiplex PCR; TCRdb's version includes in-frame clones alone and lacks a portion of them. The sample carries around 95,000 clones, 70% to 90% recorded once. The source material was peripheral blood. The source of these receptors is a human donor in a cohort sampled during active COVID-19.

The chain carries TRBV3-1 (or the pseudogene TRBV3-2) and TRBJ2-7; 7 bases match TRBD1. The CDR3 sequence is 16 residues long. V trimming: 5 bases; J trimming: 1 base; junction bases outside the gene matches: 11. CDR1 and CDR2 from the germline V gene are LGHDT and YNNKEL (reference sequence). CDR3 sequence (DNA): TGTGCCAGCAGCTCGCCAACCTCGACAGGGTCCTACGAGCAGTACTTC. Protein sequence: CASSSPTSTGSYEQYF.

This clone was observed a few times. CDR3 residues: CASSLVGQPVGSPLHF. In DNA form, the CDR3 reads TGTGCCAGCAGCTTAGTAGGACAACCTGTGGGTTCACCCCTCCACTTT. The V and J genes are TRBV7-2 and TRBJ1-6; TRBD1 might be the D (5 bases). The CDR3 contains 16 residues. The V gene lost 1 base and the J gene lost 9 bases, with 16 bases spanning the gap. CDR1 is SGHTA and CDR2 is FQGNSA in the germline V gene.

The V call is TRBV15, the J call TRBJ1-4; D gene uncertain. V dropped 0 bases and J dropped 8 bases, with 10 bases sitting between them. Germline V CDR1 and CDR2: LNHNV, YYDKDF (reference sequence). The CDR3 is 14 residues long. The CDR3 region is CATSRESGKEKLFF. CDR3 sequence (DNA): TGTGCCACCAGCAGAGAATCGGGAAAGGAAAAACTGTTTTTT.

V is TRBV2 and J is TRBJ2-3; 7 bases fit TRBD1. J gave up 0 bases and V 10 bases, and 7 bases lay outside the gene matches. From germline, CDR1 is SNHLY and CDR2 FYNNEI. The CDR3 is made up of 14 amino acids. CDR3 bases: TGTGCCACCAGGGCAGGGGGTAGCACAGATACGCAGTATTTT. Translation gives CATRAGGSTDTQYF. Full variable domain (rest looked up from reference TRBV2 and TRBJ2-3): EPEVTQTPSHQVTQMGQEVILRCVPISNHLYFYWYRQILGQKVEFLVSFYNNEISEKSEIFDDQFSVERPDGSNFTLKIRSTKLEDSAMYFCATRAGGSTDTQYFGPGTRLTVL.

The rearrangement joins TRBV9 to TRBJ1-5; weak D call: TRBD1 (6 bases). Trimming removed 5 bases from V and 7 bases from J, with 22 bases in between. Germline-derived CDR1 and CDR2 are SGDLS and YYNGEE. The CDR3 loop spans 16 amino acids. The CDR3 protein is CASSGSLQGRRQPQHF. The CDR3 DNA reads TGTGCCAGCAGTGGCTCCTTACAGGGTCGGCGGCAGCCCCAGCATTTT.

The chain links TRBV4-3 to TRBJ2-1; a possible D gene is TRBD2 (6 bases). Germline V CDR1 and CDR2: LGHNA, YSLEER. The CDR3 extends over 16 amino acids. V was shortened by 4 bases and J by 3 bases, with 16 bases between the two germline ends. CDR3 loop: CASSLEMAGLYNEQFF. For the CDR3, the DNA is TGCGCCAGCAGCCTCGAGATGGCGGGGCTCTACAATGAGCAGTTCTTC.

This clone was recorded once. Other nucleotide sequences from this sample produce the same CDR3. V usage is TRBV19 and J usage is TRBJ2-7, with D perhaps TRBD1 (6 bases). V was cut by 4 bases and J by 3 bases, with 7 bases left in between. Germline CDR1 is LNHDA and CDR2 is SQIVND (reference sequence). The CDR3 has 12 amino acids. The DNA of the CDR3 is TGTGCCAGTAGTAGCAGGGGCTACGAGCAGTACTTC. Translation gives CASSSRGYEQYF.

The chain couples TRBV19 to TRBJ2-1; a possible D gene is TRBD1 (6 bases). The CDR3 loop spans 15 amino acids. With 3 bases removed from V and 3 bases from J, the gap between germline ends came to 12 bases. CDR1 is LNHDA, CDR2 SQIVND, per germline (reference sequence). The CDR3 DNA follows: TGTGCCAGTAGTATCTTCAGGGGATTCTACAATGAGCAGTTCTTC. This gives the protein CASSIFRGFYNEQFF. The full variable domain, in which reference TRBV19 and TRBJ2-1 provide the parts outside the CDR3, is DGGITQSPKYLFRKEGQNVTLSCEQNLNHDAMYWYRQDPGQGLRLIYYSQIVNDFQKGDIAEGYSVSREKKESFPLTVTSAQKNPTAFYLCASSIFRGFYNEQFFGPGTRLTVL.

The chain carries TRBV5-5 and TRBJ1-1; D is unclear. The germline V and J ends were trimmed by 5 bases and 7 bases, with 15 bases remaining between them. Germline V lookup: CDR1 SGHKS, CDR2 YYEKEE (reference sequence). CDR3 length equals 13 residues. The CDR3 DNA follows: TGTGCCAGCAGTCTTGTCGTGGGCTTTGAAGCTTTCTTT. It encodes CASSLVVGFEAFF. Using reference TRBV5-5 and TRBJ1-1 for the parts outside the CDR3, the full variable domain is DAGVTQSPTHLIKTRGQQVTLRCSPISGHKSVSWYQQVLGQGPQFIFQYYEKEERGRGNFPDRFSARQFPNYSSELNVNALLLGDSALYLCASSLVVGFEAFFGQGTRLTVV.

The V gene is TRBV18, the J gene TRBJ2-7; D gene unclear. Germline lookup yields CDR1 KGHSH and CDR2 LQKENI. This CDR3 is 13 amino acids long. V lost 8 bases, J lost 6 bases, and 17 bases lay in between. The CDR3 DNA is TGTGCCAGCAAGCTGGCACCGACTTCCGAGCAGTACTTC. It yields the protein CASKLAPTSEQYF.

This rearrangement joins TRBV5-1 to TRBJ1-5, with no clear D. This CDR3 has 13 amino acids. Trimming took off 5 bases at V and 6 bases at J, with 12 bases between the two ends. Looked up from germline, CDR1 is SGHRS and CDR2 is YFSETQ. The CDR3, as DNA: TGCGCCAGCAGGATAGGAGTCACTCAGCCCCAGCATTTT. Protein product: CASRIGVTQPQHF.

This chain joins TRBV18 and TRBJ1-2; 10 nucleotides line up with TRBD1. There are 14 residues in the CDR3. Germline CDR1 and CDR2: KGHSH and LQKENI. V lost 1 base and J lost 8; bases outside the gene matches: 4. Here the CDR3 DNA reads TGTGCCAGCTCACCACTGACAGGGGGCTGGGGCTACACCTTC. The encoded protein is CASSPLTGGWGYTF.

The chain links TRBV27 to TRBJ1-6; D is unresolved. Germline CDR1 is MNHEY and CDR2 is SMNVEV (reference sequence). This CDR3 region has 12 residues. V shed 6 bases and J shed 14 bases, with 14 bases lying between them. CDR3 nucleotides: TGTGCCAGCAGAAGCAACCTTCCTTCCCTCCACTTT. Amino acids: CASRSNLPSLHF.

Turning to this clone: Distinct nucleotide sequences in the sample also encode this CDR3. The CDR3 region is CASSVGQGSNQPQHF. CDR3 DNA: TGTGCCAGCAGCGTAGGACAGGGAAGCAATCAGCCCCAGCATTTT. This chain uses TRBV9 with TRBJ1-5; 7 positions agree with TRBD1. The germline V gene encodes CDR1 SGDLS and CDR2 YYNGEE. This CDR3 contains 15 residues. V was pared by 0 bases and J by 1 base, with 1 base of the junction left unmatched.

The chain joins TRBV27 to TRBJ1-2, with D possibly being TRBD1 (6 bases). In germline, CDR1 is MNHEY, CDR2 SMNVEV (reference sequence). The CDR3 runs to 14 residues. The V and J ends lost 6 bases and 4 bases respectively, with 15 bases between them. The CDR3 reads CASSPTTGSYGYTF. In DNA, the CDR3 is TGTGCCAGCAGCCCCACCACAGGGTCCTATGGCTACACCTTC.

The chain has TRBV10-3 and TRBJ1-2, with unresolved D. The V and J ends lost 5 bases and 6 bases respectively, with 13 bases between them. Germline CDR1 reads ENHRY; CDR2 reads SYGVKD. The CDR3 has 13 amino acids. CDR3 in DNA: TGTGCCATCAGTAGCGGGCCGGGCAATGGCTACACCTTC. It codes for CAISSGPGNGYTF.

The CDR3: CAWSPRGSWGYTF. Written as DNA, the CDR3 is TGTGCCTGGAGCCCCCGGGGGAGTTGGGGCTACACCTTC. The V and J genes are TRBV30 and TRBJ1-2, with D possibly matching TRBD1 (5 bases). V was cut by 3 bases and J by 8 bases, with 16 bases left in between. This CDR3 spans 13 amino acids. The germline CDR1 and CDR2 sequences are GTSNPN and SVGIG (reference sequence).

The V and J genes are TRBV6-6 and TRBJ2-6; D uncertain. Germline-derived CDR1 and CDR2 are MNHNY and SVGAGI (reference sequence). Trimming stripped 0 bases from V and 2 bases from J, with 5 bases between. The CDR3 contains 15 residues. CDR3 DNA: TGTGCCAGCAGTTACTCTGCAGCTGGGGCCAACGTCCTGACTTTC. Translation: CASSYSAAGANVLTF.

The rearrangement joins TRBV7-2 to TRBJ1-1; perhaps TRBD1 as D (6 bases). Trimming took 0 bases from V and 0 from J, leaving 17 bases between them. This CDR3 has 18 residues. The germline V gene encodes CDR1 SGHTA and CDR2 FQGNSA. CDR3 coding DNA: TGTGCCAGCAGCTTAGCAGGCGGACAGCGCCACATGAACACTGAAGCTTTCTTT. Protein sequence: CASSLAGGQRHMNTEAFF.

This chain uses TRBV6-2 or TRBV6-3 with TRBJ1-2; D uncertain. CDR3 length equals 12 residues. The germline V and J ends were trimmed by 6 bases and 5 bases, with 10 bases remaining between them. CDR1 MNHEY and CDR2 SVGEGT come from the germline V gene. The CDR3 region is CASSREVYGYTF. CDR3 in DNA: TGTGCCAGCAGCCGCGAGGTTTATGGCTACACCTTC.

The V call is TRBV5-1, the J call TRBJ2-5, with 8 bases that match TRBD2. Germline loops: CDR1 SGHRS, CDR2 YFSETQ. The CDR3 extends over 16 amino acids. The trim removed 0 bases at V and 1 base at J, leaving 5 bases unmatched. CDR3 nucleotides: TGCGCCAGCAGCTTGGGCCCCACTAGCGGCCAAGAGACCCAGTACTTC. It translates to CASSLGPTSGQETQYF.

The chain employs TRBV5-1 and TRBJ1-3; D ambiguous. V was clipped by 4 bases and J by 0 bases, with 17 bases between them. Germline CDR1 SGHRS, CDR2 YFSETQ. The CDR3 runs 17 residues. CDR3 DNA: TGCGCCAGCAGCCCCCTATTGTCCAATCTCTCTGGAAACACCATATATTTT. Encoded protein: CASSPLLSNLSGNTIYF.

V usage is TRBV29-1 and J usage is TRBJ1-1; D not resolved. With 5 bases removed from V and 3 bases from J, the gap between germline ends came to 7 bases. The CDR3 sequence is 11 residues long. CDR1 SQVTM and CDR2 ANQGSEA come from the germline V gene. The CDR3 nucleotides read TGCAGCGTTCGAGCTTACACTGAAGCTTTCTTT. This translates into CSVRAYTEAFF.

This clone was detected only once. This sequence joins TRBV30 and TRBJ2-7; TRBD1 agrees at 7 bases. Germline values: CDR1 GTSNPN, CDR2 SVGIG (reference sequence). Losses at the gene ends were 3 bases for V and 5 bases for J; bases not matched to a gene: 10. The CDR3 is 14 residues long. CDR3 in DNA: TGTGCCTGGAGGCATTACAGGGGCCCCAACGAGCAGTACTTC. Translation gives CAWRHYRGPNEQYF. Using reference TRBV30 and TRBJ2-7 for the parts outside the CDR3, the full variable domain is SQTIHQWPATLVQPVGSPLSLECTVEGTSNPNLYWYRQAAGRGLQLLFYSVGIGQISSEVPQNLSASRPQDRQFILSSKKLLLSDSGFYLCAWRHYRGPNEQYFGPGTRLTVT.